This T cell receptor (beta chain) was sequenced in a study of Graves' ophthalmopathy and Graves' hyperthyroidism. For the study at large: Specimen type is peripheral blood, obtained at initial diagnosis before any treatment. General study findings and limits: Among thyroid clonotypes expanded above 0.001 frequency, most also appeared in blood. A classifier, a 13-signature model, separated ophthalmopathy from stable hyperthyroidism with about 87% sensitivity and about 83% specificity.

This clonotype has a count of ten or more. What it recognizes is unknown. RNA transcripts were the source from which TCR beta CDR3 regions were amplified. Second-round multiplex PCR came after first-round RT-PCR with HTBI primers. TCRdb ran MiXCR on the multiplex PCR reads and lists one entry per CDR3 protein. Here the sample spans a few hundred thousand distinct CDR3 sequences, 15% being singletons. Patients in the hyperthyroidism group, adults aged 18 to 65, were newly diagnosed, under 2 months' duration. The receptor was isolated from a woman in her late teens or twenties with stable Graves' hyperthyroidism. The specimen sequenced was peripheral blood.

The CDR3 here is CASSRPGGGDQPQHF. The DNA of the CDR3 is TGTGCCAGCAGCCGGCCAGGGGGCGGGGATCAGCCCCAGCATTTT. The chain employs TRBV6-2 or TRBV6-3 and TRBJ1-5; 8 bases agree with TRBD1. Germline loops: CDR1 MNHEY, CDR2 SVGEGT. The CDR3 length is 15 residues. V lost 6 bases, J lost 5 bases, and 9 bases stayed unmatched.